The table lists the clone carrying this T cell receptor (beta chain) with a few counts. This entry comes from a study of response to subunit inactivated influenza vaccine. Using its own MiXCR run on the RT-PCR reads, TCRdb lists one record per CDR3 protein. The table shows 750,000 to 850,000 distinct CDR3 sequences, with around 20% occurring only once. The CDR3 covers 16 residues. Germline CDR1 LNHNV, CDR2 YYDKDF (reference sequence). The V gene lost 0 bases and the J gene lost 5 bases, with 14 bases spanning the gap. The specimen comprised PBMCs from blood, sampled roughly 5 days after vaccination. The chain is built from TRBV15 and TRBJ1-5, with D possibly matching TRBD1 (5 bases). This sequence originates from a man aged 50 to 59 who received an inactivated influenza vaccine. The CDR3 DNA sequence: TGTGCCACCAGCAGAGATCGTTTGGGGGACCATCAGCCCCAGCATTTT. This translates into CATSRDRLGDHQPQHF.